Detailed here is one T cell receptor beta chain. The record originates from a study of T cells after somatic rescue of genetic block. This CDR3 region has 14 residues. Between the trimmed V and J ends, which lost 3 bases and 2 bases, there was a span of 11 bases. Germline V gives CDR1 KGHSH, CDR2 LQKENI. Profiling relied on immunoSEQ multiplex PCR, and the TCRdb table lists in-frame clones only, not all of them. The table includes more than 12,000 clones, about three quarters detected once. This clonotype originated in a man between 18 and 35 years old. The sample consisted of peripheral blood mononuclear cells (PBMCs). This rearrangement joins TRBV18 to TRBJ2-7; D uncertain. The CDR3 bases are TGTGCCAGCTCACCCACTTGGGTGCCCTACGAGCAGTACTTC. It is translated as CASSPTWVPYEQYF.